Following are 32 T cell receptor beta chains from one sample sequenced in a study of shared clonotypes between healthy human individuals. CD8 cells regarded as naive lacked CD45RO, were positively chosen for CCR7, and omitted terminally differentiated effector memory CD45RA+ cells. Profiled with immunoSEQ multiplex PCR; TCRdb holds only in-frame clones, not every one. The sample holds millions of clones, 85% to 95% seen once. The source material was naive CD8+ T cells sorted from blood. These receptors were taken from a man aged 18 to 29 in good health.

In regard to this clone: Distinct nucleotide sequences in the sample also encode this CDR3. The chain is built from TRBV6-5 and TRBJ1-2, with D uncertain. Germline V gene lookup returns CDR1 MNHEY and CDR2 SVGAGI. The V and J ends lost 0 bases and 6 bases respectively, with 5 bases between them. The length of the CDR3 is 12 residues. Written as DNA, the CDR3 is TGTGCCAGCAGTTACTCTGGGGATGGCTACACCTTC. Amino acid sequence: CASSYSGDGYTF.

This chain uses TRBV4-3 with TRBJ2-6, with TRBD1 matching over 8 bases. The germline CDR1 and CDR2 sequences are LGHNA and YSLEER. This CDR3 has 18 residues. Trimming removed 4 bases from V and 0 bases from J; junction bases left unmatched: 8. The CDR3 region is CASSRLTGVHSGANVLTF. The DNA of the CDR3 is TGCGCCAGCAGCCGCCTGACAGGGGTACACTCTGGGGCCAACGTCCTGACTTTC.

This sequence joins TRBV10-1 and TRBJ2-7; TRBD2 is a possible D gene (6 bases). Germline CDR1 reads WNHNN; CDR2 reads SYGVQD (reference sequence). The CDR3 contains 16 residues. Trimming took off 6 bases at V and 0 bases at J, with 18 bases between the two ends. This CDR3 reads CASRTPRGLPSYEQYF. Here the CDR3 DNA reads TGCGCCAGCAGAACCCCCCGGGGACTCCCCTCCTACGAGCAGTACTTC.

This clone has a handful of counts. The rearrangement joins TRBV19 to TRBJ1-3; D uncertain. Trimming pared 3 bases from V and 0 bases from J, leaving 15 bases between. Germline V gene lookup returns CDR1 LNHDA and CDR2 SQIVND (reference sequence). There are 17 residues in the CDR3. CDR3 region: CASSIESILLSGNTIYF. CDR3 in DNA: TGTGCCAGTAGTATTGAGAGCATCTTACTCTCTGGAAACACCATATATTTT.

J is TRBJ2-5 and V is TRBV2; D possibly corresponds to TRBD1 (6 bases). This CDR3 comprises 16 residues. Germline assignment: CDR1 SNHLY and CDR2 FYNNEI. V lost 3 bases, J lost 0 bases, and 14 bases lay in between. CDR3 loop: CASSDPHRQDQETQYF. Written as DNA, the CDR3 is TGTGCCAGCAGTGACCCCCACCGACAGGACCAAGAGACCCAGTACTTC.

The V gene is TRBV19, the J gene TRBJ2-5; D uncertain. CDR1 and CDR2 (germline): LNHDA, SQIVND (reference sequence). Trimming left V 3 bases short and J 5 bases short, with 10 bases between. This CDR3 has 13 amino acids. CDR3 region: CASSMYGWETQYF. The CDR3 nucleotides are TGTGCCAGTAGTATGTACGGGTGGGAGACCCAGTACTTC.

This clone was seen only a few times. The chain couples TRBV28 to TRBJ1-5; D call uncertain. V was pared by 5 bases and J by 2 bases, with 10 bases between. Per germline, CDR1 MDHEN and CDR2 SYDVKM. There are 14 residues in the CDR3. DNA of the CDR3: TGTGCCAGCAGTCTCGGGGAAGGCAATCAGCCCCAGCATTTT. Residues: CASSLGEGNQPQHF.

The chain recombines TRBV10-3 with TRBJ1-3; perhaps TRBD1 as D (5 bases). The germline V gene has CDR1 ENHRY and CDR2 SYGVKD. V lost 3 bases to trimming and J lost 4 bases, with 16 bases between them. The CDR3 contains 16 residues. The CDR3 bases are TGTGCCATCAGTGACTTTGGGGCAGCCTACGGAAACACCATATATTTT. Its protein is CAISDFGAAYGNTIYF.

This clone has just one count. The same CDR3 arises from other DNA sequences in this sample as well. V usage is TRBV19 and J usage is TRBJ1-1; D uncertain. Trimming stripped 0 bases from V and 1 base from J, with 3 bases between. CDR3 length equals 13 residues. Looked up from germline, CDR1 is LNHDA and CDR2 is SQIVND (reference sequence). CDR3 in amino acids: CASSIDSNTEAFF. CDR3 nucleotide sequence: TGTGCCAGTAGTATAGATTCGAACACTGAAGCTTTCTTT.

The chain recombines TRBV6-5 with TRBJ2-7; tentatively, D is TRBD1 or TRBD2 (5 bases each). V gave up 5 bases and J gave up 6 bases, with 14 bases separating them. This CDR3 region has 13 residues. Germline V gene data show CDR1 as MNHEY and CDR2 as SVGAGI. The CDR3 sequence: CASSMGEYTEQYF. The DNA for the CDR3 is TGTGCCAGCAGTATGGGGGAGTATACCGAGCAGTACTTC.

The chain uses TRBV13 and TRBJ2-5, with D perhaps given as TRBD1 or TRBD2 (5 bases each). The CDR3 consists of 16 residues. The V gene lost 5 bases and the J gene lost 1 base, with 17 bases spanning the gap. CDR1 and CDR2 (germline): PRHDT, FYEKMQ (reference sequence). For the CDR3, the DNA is TGTGCCAGCAGCCAACTCAGGGTCCGGGGCCAAGAGACCCAGTACTTC. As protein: CASSQLRVRGQETQYF.

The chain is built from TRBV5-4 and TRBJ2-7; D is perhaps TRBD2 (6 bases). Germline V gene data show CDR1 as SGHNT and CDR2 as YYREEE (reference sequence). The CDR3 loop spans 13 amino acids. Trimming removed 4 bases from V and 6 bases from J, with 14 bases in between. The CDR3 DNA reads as TGTGCCAGCAGCACCGGGGACTCGCCCGAGCAGTACTTC. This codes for CASSTGDSPEQYF.

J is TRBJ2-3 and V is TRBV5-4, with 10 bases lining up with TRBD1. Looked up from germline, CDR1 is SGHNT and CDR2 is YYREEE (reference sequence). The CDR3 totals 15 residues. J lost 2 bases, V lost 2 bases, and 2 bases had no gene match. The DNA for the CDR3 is TGTGCCAGCAGCTTTGGACAGGGGGTCACAGATACGCAGTATTTT. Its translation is CASSFGQGVTDTQYF.

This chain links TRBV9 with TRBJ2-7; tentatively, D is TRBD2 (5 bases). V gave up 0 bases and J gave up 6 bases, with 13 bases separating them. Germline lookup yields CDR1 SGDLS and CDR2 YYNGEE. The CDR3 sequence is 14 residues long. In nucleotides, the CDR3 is TGTGCCAGCAGCGTAGGACGGGGTGGGCCCGAGCAGTACTTC. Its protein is CASSVGRGGPEQYF.

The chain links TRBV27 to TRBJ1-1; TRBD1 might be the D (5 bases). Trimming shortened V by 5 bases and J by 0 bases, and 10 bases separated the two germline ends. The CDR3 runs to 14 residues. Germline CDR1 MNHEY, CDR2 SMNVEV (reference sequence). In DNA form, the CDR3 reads TGTGCCAGCAGTCCCAGGACACTGAACACTGAAGCTTTCTTT. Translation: CASSPRTLNTEAFF.

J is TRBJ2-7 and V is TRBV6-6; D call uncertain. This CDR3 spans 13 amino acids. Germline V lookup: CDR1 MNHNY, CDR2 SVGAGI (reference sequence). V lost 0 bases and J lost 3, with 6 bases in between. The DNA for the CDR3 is TGTGCCAGCAGTTACTCGACCAACTACGAGCAGTACTTC. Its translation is CASSYSTNYEQYF.

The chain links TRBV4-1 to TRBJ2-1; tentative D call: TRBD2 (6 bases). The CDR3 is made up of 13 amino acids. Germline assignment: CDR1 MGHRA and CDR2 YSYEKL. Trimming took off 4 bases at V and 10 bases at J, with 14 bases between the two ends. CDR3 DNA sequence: TGCGCCAGCAGCCCACGACTAGTATACGAGCAGTTCTTC. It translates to CASSPRLVYEQFF.

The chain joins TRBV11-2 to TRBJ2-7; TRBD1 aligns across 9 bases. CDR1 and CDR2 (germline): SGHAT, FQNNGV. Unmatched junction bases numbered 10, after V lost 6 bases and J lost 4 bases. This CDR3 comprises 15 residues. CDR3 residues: CASRYSGTGNYEQYF. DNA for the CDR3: TGTGCCAGCAGATACTCCGGGACAGGGAATTACGAGCAGTACTTC.

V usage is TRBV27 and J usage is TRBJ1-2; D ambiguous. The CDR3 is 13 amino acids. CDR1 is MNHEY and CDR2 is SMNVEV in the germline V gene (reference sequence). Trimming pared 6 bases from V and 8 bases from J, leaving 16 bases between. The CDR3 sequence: CASRDDNQGGYTF. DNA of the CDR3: TGTGCCAGCAGGGATGACAACCAAGGGGGCTACACCTTC.

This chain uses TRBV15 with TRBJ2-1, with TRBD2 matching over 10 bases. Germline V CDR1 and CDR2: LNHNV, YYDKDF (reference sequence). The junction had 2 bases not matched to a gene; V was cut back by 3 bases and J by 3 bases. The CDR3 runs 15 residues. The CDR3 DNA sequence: TGTGCCACCAGCAGCGAGCGGGGGGGCTACAATGAGCAGTTCTTC. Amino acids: CATSSERGGYNEQFF.

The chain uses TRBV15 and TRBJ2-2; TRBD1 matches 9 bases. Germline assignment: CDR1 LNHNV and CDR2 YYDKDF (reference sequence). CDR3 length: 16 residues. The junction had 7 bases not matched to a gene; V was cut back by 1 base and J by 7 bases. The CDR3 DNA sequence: TGTGCCACCAGCAGAGCAACAGGGGGCGATAACGGGGAGCTGTTTTTT. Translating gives CATSRATGGDNGELFF. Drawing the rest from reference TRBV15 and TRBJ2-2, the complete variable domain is DAMVIQNPRYQVTQFGKPVTLSCSQTLNHNVMYWYQQKSSQAPKLLFHYYDKDFNNEADTPDNFQSRRPNTSFCFLDIRSPGLGDTAMYLCATSRATGGDNGELFFGEGSRLTVL.

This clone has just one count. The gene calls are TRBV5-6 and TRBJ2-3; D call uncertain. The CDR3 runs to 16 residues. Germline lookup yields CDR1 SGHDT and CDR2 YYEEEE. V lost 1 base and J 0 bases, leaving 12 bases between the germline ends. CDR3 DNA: TGTGCCAGCAGCTTGAGGGTAAAACGCAGCACAGATACGCAGTATTTT. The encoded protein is CASSLRVKRSTDTQYF.

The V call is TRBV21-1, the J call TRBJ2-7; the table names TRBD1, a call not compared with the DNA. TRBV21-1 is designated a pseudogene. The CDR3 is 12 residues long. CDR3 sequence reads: CASSKIRYEQYF. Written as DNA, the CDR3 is TGTGCCAGCAGCAAAATCAGGTACGAGCAGTACTTC.

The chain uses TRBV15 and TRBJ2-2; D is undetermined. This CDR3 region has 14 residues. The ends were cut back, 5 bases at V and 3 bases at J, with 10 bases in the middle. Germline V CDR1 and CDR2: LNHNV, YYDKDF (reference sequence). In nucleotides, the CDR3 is TGTGCCACCAGCCTTTCGTCAGACACCGGGGAGCTGTTTTTT. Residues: CATSLSSDTGELFF.

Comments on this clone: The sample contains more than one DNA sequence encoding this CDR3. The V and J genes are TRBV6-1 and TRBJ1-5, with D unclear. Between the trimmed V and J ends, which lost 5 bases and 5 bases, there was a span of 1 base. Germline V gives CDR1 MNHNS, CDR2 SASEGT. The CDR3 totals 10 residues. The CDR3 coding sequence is TGTGCCAGCAGTTATCAGCCCCAGCATTTT. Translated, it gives CASSYQPQHF.

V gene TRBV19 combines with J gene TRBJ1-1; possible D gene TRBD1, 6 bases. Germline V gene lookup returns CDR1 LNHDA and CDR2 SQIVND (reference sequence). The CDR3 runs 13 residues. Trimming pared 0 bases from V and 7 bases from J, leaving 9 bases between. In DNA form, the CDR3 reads TGTGCCAGTAGTATAGAACAGGGATATGAAGCTTTCTTT. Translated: CASSIEQGYEAFF.

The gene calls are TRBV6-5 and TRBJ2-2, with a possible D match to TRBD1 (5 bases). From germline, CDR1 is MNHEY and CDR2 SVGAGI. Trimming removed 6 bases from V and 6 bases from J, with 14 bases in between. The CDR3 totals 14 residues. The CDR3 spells CASSFDSAAGELFF. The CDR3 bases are TGTGCCAGCAGCTTTGACAGCGCCGCCGGGGAGCTGTTTTTT.

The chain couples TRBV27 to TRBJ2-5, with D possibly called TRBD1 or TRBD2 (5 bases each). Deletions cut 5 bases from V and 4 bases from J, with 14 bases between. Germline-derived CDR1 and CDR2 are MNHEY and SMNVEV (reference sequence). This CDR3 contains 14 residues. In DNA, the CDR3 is TGTGCCAGCAGTCCGATCGGGACCCCAGAGACCCAGTACTTC. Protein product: CASSPIGTPETQYF.

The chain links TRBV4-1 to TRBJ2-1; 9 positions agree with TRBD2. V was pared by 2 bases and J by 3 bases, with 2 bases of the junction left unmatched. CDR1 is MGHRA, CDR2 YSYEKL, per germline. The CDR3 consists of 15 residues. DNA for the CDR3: TGCGCCAGCAGCCAACTAGCGGGAAACTACAATGAGCAGTTCTTC. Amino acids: CASSQLAGNYNEQFF.

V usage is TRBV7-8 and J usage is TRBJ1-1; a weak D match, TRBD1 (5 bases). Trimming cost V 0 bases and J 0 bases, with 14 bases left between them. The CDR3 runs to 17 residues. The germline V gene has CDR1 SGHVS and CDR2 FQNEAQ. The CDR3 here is CASSLAIGGVMNTEAFF. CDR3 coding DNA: TGTGCCAGCAGCTTAGCGATCGGGGGGGTCATGAACACTGAAGCTTTCTTT.

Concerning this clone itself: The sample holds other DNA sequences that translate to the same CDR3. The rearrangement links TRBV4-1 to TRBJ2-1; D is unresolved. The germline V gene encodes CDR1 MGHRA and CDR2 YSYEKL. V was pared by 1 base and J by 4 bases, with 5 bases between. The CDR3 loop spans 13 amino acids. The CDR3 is CASSQGPYNEQFF. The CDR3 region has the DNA TGCGCCAGCAGCCAAGGGCCATACAATGAGCAGTTCTTC.

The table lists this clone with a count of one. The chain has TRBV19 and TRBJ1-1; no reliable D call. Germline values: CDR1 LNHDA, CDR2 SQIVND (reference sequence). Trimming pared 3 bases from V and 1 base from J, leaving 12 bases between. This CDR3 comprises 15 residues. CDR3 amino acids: CASSIADSENTEAFF. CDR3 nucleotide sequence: TGTGCCAGTAGTATTGCAGATAGCGAGAACACTGAAGCTTTCTTT. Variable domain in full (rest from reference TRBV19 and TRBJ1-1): DGGITQSPKYLFRKEGQNVTLSCEQNLNHDAMYWYRQDPGQGLRLIYYSQIVNDFQKGDIAEGYSVSREKKESFPLTVTSAQKNPTAFYLCASSIADSENTEAFFGQGTRLTVV.